This T cell receptor (beta chain) came from a study of CD8 T cells in ankylosing spondylitis listed by TCRdb under 2017. Background on the whole study: To find TCR variants linked to disease, the study profiled T cell receptor beta repertoires in ankylosing spondylitis patients and healthy donors. The full study cohort comprised about 24 ankylosing spondylitis patients and about 110 healthy donors. Samples of peripheral blood were taken, and for ankylosing spondylitis patients, synovial fluid was collected as well.

Reads for this sample came from an Illumina HiSeq 2500. Quantitative 5'-RACE with molecular barcodes was the method used to prepare the TCR beta libraries. Turning to the authors' computational methods: To identify disease-linked TCR variants, a new computational method was used, one built on a probabilistic model of VDJ rearrangement. TCRdb reanalyzed the raw reads on its own, using fastp at Q25 for trimming and MiXCR for clone calling, and kept in-frame beta chains. Each entry is one CDR3 protein sequence, shown with its most common DNA and genes. These V and J calls derive from TCRdb rather than the authors' analysis. The sample contains about 360,000 distinct CDR3 sequences, 20% of them found a single time. The ten largest clonotypes hold around 13% of the sample. Overall study outcomes, separate from this receptor: In peripheral blood, the disease-linked clones were found at relatively low frequencies and had a CD8+ phenotype. Some motif variants had previously been reported in the synovial fluid and blood of reactive arthritis patients, which suggests shared mechanisms of disease initiation. According to the report, matched synovial fluid samples from ankylosing spondylitis patients were significantly enriched for the disease-linked clones. A TCR beta motif made up of several highly homologous amino acid variants appeared to be characteristic of blood from ankylosing spondylitis patients.

Worth noting for this clonotype: Its antigen is currently not known. Base quality data are lacking; no much larger clone is found one base away.

CDR1 and CDR2 were assigned from the germline V gene as SQVTM and ANQGSEA. Its CDR3 holds 13 amino acids, cysteine through phenylalanine. The only DNA kept is the CDR3, 39 bases in frame from the first base. Trimming takes 4 bases from V and 5 bases from J, and the germline ends sit 14 bases apart. Sequencing input: blood, either unsorted or a sorted T cell fraction (not recorded which). The sequence was collected from a male donor with ankylosing spondylitis or in good health (not recorded which). The sequence links TRBV29-1 to TRBJ1-2; the D gene identity is not certain. The CDR3 amino acid sequence is: CSVGPEGFYGYTF. In nucleotides, the sequence is TGCAGCGTTGGGCCAGAGGGTTTTTATGGCTACACCTTC.